This section outlines one TCR beta chain sequence together with its context. Method: immunoSEQ multiplex PCR; TCRdb's copy keeps in-frame clones and lacks some. The data contain 150,000 to 170,000 clones, about 94% of them singletons. The CDR3 length is 12 residues. Germline V CDR1 and CDR2: SQVTM, ANQGSEA. Unmatched junction bases numbered 7, after V lost 6 bases and J lost 9 bases. The data belong to a study of control samples from healthy donors and cancer patients. The sample taken for sequencing was blood. The TCR comes from a man aged 40-49 years in good health. V usage is TRBV29-1 and J usage is TRBJ1-2, with TRBD1 matching 10 bases. The CDR3 region is CSVRWGQGSYTF. CDR3 in DNA: TGCAGCGTCCGTTGGGGACAGGGGAGCTACACCTTC.